These 25 T cell receptor beta chains came from one sample sequenced in a study of T cell changes during pregnancy in multiple sclerosis. Clones were read by immunoSEQ multiplex PCR, and TCRdb kept only the in-frame ones, dropping some. The table includes tens of thousands of clones, about 93% detected once. The sample consisted of CD8+ T cells from peripheral blood mononuclear cells, taken in the third trimester of pregnancy. All receptors derive from a female donor with multiple sclerosis, enrolled in a pregnancy study.

This chain uses TRBV11-2 with TRBJ2-7, with D perhaps matching TRBD2 (6 bases). V lost 2 bases to trimming and J lost 7 bases, with 12 bases between them. The CDR3 is made up of 13 amino acids. Per the germline V gene, CDR1 is SGHAT and CDR2 is FQNNGV. CDR3 residues: CASSLPGLGEQYF. DNA for the CDR3: TGTGCCAGCAGCTTACCGGGACTGGGGGAGCAGTACTTC.

The V call is TRBV15, the J call TRBJ1-1; no clear D gene. This CDR3 spans 15 amino acids. Germline V CDR1 and CDR2: LNHNV, YYDKDF (reference sequence). V was pared by 1 base and J by 8 bases, with 17 bases between. The CDR3 bases are TGTGCCACCAGCAGAGGGGAGAGCTTGGTTGCGGAAGCTTTCTTT. Protein product: CATSRGESLVAEAFF.

The rearrangement joins TRBV27 to TRBJ1-1, with D perhaps TRBD1 (5 bases). V was clipped by 2 bases and J by 5 bases, with 12 bases between them. CDR3 length: 14 residues. Germline V gene sequence: CDR1 MNHEY, CDR2 SMNVEV (reference sequence). CDR3: CASSLQGFGTEAFF. CDR3 sequence (DNA): TGTGCCAGCAGTTTACAGGGATTTGGAACTGAAGCTTTCTTT.

This sequence joins TRBV2 and TRBJ2-1, with 12 bases lining up with TRBD2. V shed 2 bases, J shed 6 bases, and the junction held 8 bases outside the gene matches. The CDR3 loop spans 17 amino acids. CDR1 and CDR2 (germline): SNHLY, FYNNEI. CDR3 nucleotides: TGTGCCAGCAGTGAATCGGTCCTAGCGGGGGGGTCCAATGAGCAGTTCTTC. This sequence encodes CASSESVLAGGSNEQFF.

The rearrangement joins TRBV7-2 to TRBJ1-3; D unclear. The germline V gene has CDR1 SGHTA and CDR2 FQGNSA. Trimming cost V 1 base and J 8 bases, with 12 bases left between them. The CDR3 runs to 14 residues. The CDR3 region is CASSLVGEMDTIYF. The CDR3 DNA is TGTGCCAGCAGCTTAGTTGGGGAGATGGACACCATATATTTT. Supplemented by reference TRBV7-2 and TRBJ1-3, the full variable domain reads GAGVSQSPSNKVTEKGKDVELRCDPISGHTALYWYRQSLGQGLEFLIYFQGNSAPDKSGLPSDRFSAERTGGSVSTLTIQRTQQEDSAVYLCASSLVGEMDTIYFGEGSWLTVV.

The CDR3 sequence is CASSESRGHSYEQYF. The CDR3 DNA reads as TGCGCCAGCAGTGAGTCGCGGGGGCATTCCTACGAGCAGTACTTC. The chain couples TRBV10-1 to TRBJ2-7; tentatively, D is TRBD2 (7 bases). The CDR3 totals 15 residues. V was trimmed by 0 bases and J by 1 base, leaving 10 bases between them. Germline-derived CDR1 and CDR2 are WNHNN and SYGVQD (reference sequence).

The rearrangement uses TRBV7-2 and TRBJ2-3; TRBD2 matches 7 bases. CDR3 size: 16 residues. With 8 bases clipped from V and 2 bases from J, the junction kept 13 bases outside the gene matches. The germline V gene encodes CDR1 SGHTA and CDR2 FQGNSA. The CDR3 loop reads CASLWTRDYITDTQYF. DNA for the CDR3: TGTGCCAGCCTTTGGACCCGGGACTATATCACAGATACGCAGTATTTT.

The chain links TRBV27 to TRBJ2-2; maybe TRBD2 (7 bases). Germline CDR1 is MNHEY and CDR2 is SMNVEV (reference sequence). The V gene lost 0 bases and the J gene lost 7 bases, with 15 bases spanning the gap. This CDR3 spans 16 amino acids. CDR3 amino acids: CASSLSGGALIGELFF. Here the CDR3 DNA reads TGTGCCAGCAGTTTATCAGGGGGGGCGCTGATCGGGGAGCTGTTTTTT.

This clone appeared once. The CDR3 DNA is TGTGCCAGCAGTTTACCCCGGGACATATATCCTTACAATGAGCAGTTCTTC. Its protein product is CASSLPRDIYPYNEQFF. V gene TRBV28 combines with J gene TRBJ2-1; possibly TRBD1 for D (6 bases). V shed 2 bases and J shed 4 bases, with 18 bases lying between them. Germline lookup yields CDR1 MDHEN and CDR2 SYDVKM. The CDR3 spans 17 residues.

In this sample, this clone turned up once. This sequence joins TRBV30 and TRBJ2-1, with TRBD1 identical over 7 bases. The CDR3 consists of 13 residues. V gave up 1 base and J gave up 3 bases; unmatched junction bases: 0. The germline gives CDR1 GTSNPN, CDR2 SVGIG (reference sequence). CDR3 in amino acids: CAWSGQGYNEQFF. CDR3 DNA sequence: TGTGCCTGGAGTGGACAGGGCTACAATGAGCAGTTCTTC.

V usage is TRBV27 and J usage is TRBJ1-1; D is perhaps TRBD1 (5 bases). CDR1 is MNHEY and CDR2 is SMNVEV in the germline V gene (reference sequence). CDR3 length equals 14 residues. Trimming left V 4 bases short and J 0 bases short, with 9 bases between. CDR3 DNA: TGTGCCAGCAGTTATGACAGTTTGAACACTGAAGCTTTCTTT. It translates to CASSYDSLNTEAFF.

This chain links TRBV7-6 with TRBJ1-1; D perhaps matches TRBD1 (6 bases). From germline, CDR1 is SGHVS and CDR2 FNYEAQ. Trimming took off 0 bases at V and 5 bases at J, with 16 bases between the two ends. The CDR3 loop spans 16 amino acids. CDR3 residues: CASSLAVQGRGTEAFF. In DNA form, the CDR3 reads TGTGCCAGCAGCTTAGCAGTGCAGGGAAGGGGGACTGAAGCTTTCTTT.

J is TRBJ2-7 and V is TRBV4-2; TRBD1 might be the D (5 bases). CDR1 and CDR2 (germline): LGHNA, YNFKEQ. Trimming pared 5 bases from V and 2 bases from J, leaving 13 bases between. The length of the CDR3 is 14 residues. DNA of the CDR3: TGTGCCAGCAGCTTATGGGGCAAGACCTACGAGCAGTACTTC. It is translated as CASSLWGKTYEQYF.

The chain joins TRBV27 to TRBJ1-2, with 9 bases identical to TRBD1. This CDR3 contains 15 residues. V trimming: 6 bases; J trimming: 5 bases; junction bases outside the gene matches: 10. Germline CDR1 reads MNHEY; CDR2 reads SMNVEV (reference sequence). The CDR3 loop reads CASSTTGQGFYGYTF. The CDR3 nucleotides read TGTGCCAGCAGCACTACGGGACAGGGTTTTTATGGCTACACCTTC.

The chain couples TRBV18 to TRBJ2-1; a weak D match, TRBD2 (5 bases). Looked up from germline, CDR1 is KGHSH and CDR2 is LQKENI. Between the trimmed V and J ends, which lost 8 bases and 4 bases, there was a span of 21 bases. The CDR3 has 16 residues. The CDR3 reads CASTLEAVGIYNEQFF. The CDR3 bases are TGTGCCAGCACACTCGAAGCTGTCGGGATATACAATGAGCAGTTCTTC.

The chain employs TRBV5-1 and TRBJ1-2, with TRBD1 matching 7 bases. The CDR3 extends over 14 amino acids. After removal of 3 bases from V and 8 bases from J, the junction contained 10 bases not matched to a gene. Germline-derived CDR1 and CDR2 are SGHRS and YFSETQ. CDR3 sequence reads: CASSYSRDREGYTF. CDR3 coding DNA: TGCGCCAGCAGCTATTCTCGGGACAGAGAGGGCTACACCTTC.

The genes are TRBV2 and TRBJ2-2; weak D call: TRBD1 (5 bases). V gave up 5 bases and J gave up 8 bases, with 6 bases separating them. The CDR3 length is 11 residues. CDR1 is SNHLY and CDR2 is FYNNEI in the germline V gene. For the CDR3, the DNA is TGTGCCAGCAGTTGGACAGGGGAGCTGTTTTTT. Its protein product is CASSWTGELFF. Together with reference TRBV2 and TRBJ2-2, the CDR3 gives the full variable domain: EPEVTQTPSHQVTQMGQEVILRCVPISNHLYFYWYRQILGQKVEFLVSFYNNEISEKSEIFDDQFSVERPDGSNFTLKIRSTKLEDSAMYFCASSWTGELFFGEGSRLTVL.

The V gene is TRBV18, the J gene TRBJ2-7, with TRBD2 matching over 9 bases. Germline trimming cut 0 bases from V and 3 bases from J; bases unmatched to any gene: 3. The CDR3 is 15 residues long. Germline assignment: CDR1 KGHSH and CDR2 LQKENI. Written as DNA, the CDR3 is TGTGCCAGCTCACCACCGCGGGAGGGAAACTACGAGCAGTACTTC. Protein product: CASSPPREGNYEQYF.

The rearrangement uses TRBV13 and TRBJ1-4, with 8 bases identical to TRBD1. The CDR3 spans 14 residues. Per the germline V gene, CDR1 is PRHDT and CDR2 is FYEKMQ (reference sequence). V shed 3 bases and J 8 bases; nucleotides not matched to a gene: 5. CDR3: CASSLDREGEKLFF. The CDR3 bases are TGTGCCAGCAGCTTGGACAGGGAAGGGGAAAAACTGTTTTTT.

The chain carries TRBV9 and TRBJ2-7; D is possibly TRBD1 (5 bases). The CDR3 contains 15 residues. Trimming pared 0 bases from V and 3 bases from J, leaving 13 bases between. CDR1 SGDLS and CDR2 YYNGEE come from the germline V gene. CDR3 protein: CASSVGQFFGYEQYF. The DNA of the CDR3 is TGTGCCAGCAGCGTAGGACAGTTCTTCGGCTACGAGCAGTACTTC.

This chain uses TRBV7-9 with TRBJ2-7, with 10 bases matching TRBD2. Trimming took 4 bases from V and 2 from J; bases not matched to a gene: 5. This CDR3 has 15 residues. Germline lookup yields CDR1 SEHNR and CDR2 FQNEAQ (reference sequence). CDR3 nucleotide sequence: TGTGCCAGCAGCTCCGTTAGCGGGAGGCCCTACGAGCAGTACTTC. Translating gives CASSSVSGRPYEQYF.

The genes are TRBV4-2 and TRBJ2-1; D might be TRBD2 (7 bases). Germline-derived CDR1 and CDR2 are LGHNA and YNFKEQ. V lost 3 bases, J lost 8 bases, and 17 bases lay in between. CDR3 length equals 15 residues. The CDR3 sequence is CASSQDGGPSDEQFF. The CDR3 DNA sequence: TGTGCCAGCAGCCAGGACGGGGGGCCCTCGGATGAGCAGTTCTTC.

The chain employs TRBV15 and TRBJ1-2; 8 bases fit TRBD1. Germline CDR1 LNHNV, CDR2 YYDKDF (reference sequence). V lost 6 bases, J lost 3 bases, and 15 bases stayed unmatched. This CDR3 spans 17 amino acids. CDR3 residues: CATSQIMWQGADYGYTF. Written as DNA, the CDR3 is TGTGCCACCAGTCAGATTATGTGGCAGGGGGCTGACTATGGCTACACCTTC.

The CDR3 nucleotides are TGCGCCAGCAGCCAAGATGGGGCAGATTATACAGATACGCAGTATTTT. It yields the protein CASSQDGADYTDTQYF. The chain combines TRBV4-3 with TRBJ2-3, with a possible D match to TRBD1 (5 bases). Trimming stripped 0 bases from V and 3 bases from J, with 13 bases between. CDR1 and CDR2 from the germline V gene are LGHNA and YSLEER. The length of the CDR3 is 16 residues.

This rearrangement joins TRBV27 to TRBJ1-6; possibly TRBD1 for D (5 bases). Germline V gene data show CDR1 as MNHEY and CDR2 as SMNVEV (reference sequence). The V and J ends lost 7 bases and 7 bases respectively, with 11 bases between them. CDR3 length equals 13 residues. This CDR3 is CASKVTENSPLHF. CDR3 bases: TGTGCCAGCAAGGTGACAGAGAATTCACCCCTCCACTTT.